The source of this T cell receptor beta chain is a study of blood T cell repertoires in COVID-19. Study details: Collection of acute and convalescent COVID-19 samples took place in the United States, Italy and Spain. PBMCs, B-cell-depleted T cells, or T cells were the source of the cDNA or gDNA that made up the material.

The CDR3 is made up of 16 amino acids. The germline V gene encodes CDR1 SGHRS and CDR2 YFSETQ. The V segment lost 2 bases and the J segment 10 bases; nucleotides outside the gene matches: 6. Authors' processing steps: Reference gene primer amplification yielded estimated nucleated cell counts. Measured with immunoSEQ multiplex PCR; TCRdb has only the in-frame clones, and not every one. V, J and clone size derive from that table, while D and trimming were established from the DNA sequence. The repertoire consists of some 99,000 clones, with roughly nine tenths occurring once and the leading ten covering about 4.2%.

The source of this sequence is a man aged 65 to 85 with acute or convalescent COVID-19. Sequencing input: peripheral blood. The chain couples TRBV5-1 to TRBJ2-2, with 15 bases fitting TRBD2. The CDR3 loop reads CASSFGLAGGLVELFF. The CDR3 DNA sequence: TGCGCCAGCAGCTTCGGACTAGCGGGGGGGCTTGTGGAGCTGTTTTTT.